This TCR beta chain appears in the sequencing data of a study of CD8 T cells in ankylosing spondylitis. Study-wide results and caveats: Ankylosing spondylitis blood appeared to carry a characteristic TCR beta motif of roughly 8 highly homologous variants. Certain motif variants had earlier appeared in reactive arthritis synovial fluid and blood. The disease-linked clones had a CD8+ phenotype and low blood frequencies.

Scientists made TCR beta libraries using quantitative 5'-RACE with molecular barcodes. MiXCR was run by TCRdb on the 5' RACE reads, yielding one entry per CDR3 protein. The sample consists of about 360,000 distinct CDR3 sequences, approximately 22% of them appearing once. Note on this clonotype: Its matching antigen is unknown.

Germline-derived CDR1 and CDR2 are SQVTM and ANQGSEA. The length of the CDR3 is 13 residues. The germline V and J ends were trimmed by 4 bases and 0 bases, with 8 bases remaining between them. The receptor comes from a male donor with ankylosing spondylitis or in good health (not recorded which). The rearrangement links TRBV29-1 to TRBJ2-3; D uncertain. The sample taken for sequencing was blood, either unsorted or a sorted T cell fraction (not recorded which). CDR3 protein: CSVGLGSTDTQYF. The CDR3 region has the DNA TGCAGCGTTGGTCTAGGTAGCACAGATACGCAGTATTTT.